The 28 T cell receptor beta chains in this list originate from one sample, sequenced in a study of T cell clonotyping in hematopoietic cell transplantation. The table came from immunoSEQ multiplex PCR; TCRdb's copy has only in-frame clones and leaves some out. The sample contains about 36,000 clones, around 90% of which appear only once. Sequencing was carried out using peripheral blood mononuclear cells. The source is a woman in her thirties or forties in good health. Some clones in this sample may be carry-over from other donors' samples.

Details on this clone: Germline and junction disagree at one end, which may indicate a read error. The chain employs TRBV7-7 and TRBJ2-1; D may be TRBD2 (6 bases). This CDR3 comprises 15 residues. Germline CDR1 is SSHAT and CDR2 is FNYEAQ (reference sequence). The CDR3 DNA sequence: TGTGCTAGCAGCCGGGGTAGCGGAGTCTACAATGAGCAGTTCTTC. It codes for CASSRGSGVYNEQFF.

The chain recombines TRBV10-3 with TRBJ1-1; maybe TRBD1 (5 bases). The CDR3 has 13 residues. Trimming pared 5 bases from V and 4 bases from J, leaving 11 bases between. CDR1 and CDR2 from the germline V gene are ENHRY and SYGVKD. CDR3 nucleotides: TGTGCCATCAGTCCAGGGAGTGGCACTGAAGCTTTCTTT. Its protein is CAISPGSGTEAFF.

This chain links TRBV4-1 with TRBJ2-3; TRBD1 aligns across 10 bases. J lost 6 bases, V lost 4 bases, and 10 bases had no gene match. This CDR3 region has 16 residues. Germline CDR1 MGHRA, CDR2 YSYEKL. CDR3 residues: CASSLETGGIADTQYF. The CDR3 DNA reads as TGCGCCAGCAGCCTAGAGACAGGGGGCATAGCGGATACGCAGTATTTT.

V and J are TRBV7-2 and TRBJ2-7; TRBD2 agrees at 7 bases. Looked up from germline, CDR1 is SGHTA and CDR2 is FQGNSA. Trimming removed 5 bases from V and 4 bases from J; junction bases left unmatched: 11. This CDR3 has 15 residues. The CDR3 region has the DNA TGTGCCAGCAGCCTGGGCCCGCGGGAGAATTACGAGCAGTACTTC. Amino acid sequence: CASSLGPRENYEQYF.

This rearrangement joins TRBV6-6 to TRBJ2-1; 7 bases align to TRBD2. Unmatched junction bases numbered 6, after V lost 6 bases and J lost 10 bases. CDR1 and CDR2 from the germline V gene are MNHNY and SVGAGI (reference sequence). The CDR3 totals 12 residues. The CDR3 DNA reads TGTGCCAGCAGACCGACTAGCCGGGAGCAGTTCTTC. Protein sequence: CASRPTSREQFF.

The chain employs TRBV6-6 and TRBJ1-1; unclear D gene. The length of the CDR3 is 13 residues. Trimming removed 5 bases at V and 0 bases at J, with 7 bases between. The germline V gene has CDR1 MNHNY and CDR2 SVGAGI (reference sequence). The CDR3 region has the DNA TGTGCCAGCAGTCTTGAAATGAACACTGAAGCTTTCTTT. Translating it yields CASSLEMNTEAFF.

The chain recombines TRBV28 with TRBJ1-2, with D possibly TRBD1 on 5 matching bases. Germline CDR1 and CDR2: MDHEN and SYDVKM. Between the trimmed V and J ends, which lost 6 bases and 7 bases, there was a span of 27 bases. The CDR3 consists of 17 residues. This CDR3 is CASSLHPDAGRPVGYTF. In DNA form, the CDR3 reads TGTGCCAGCAGCTTACACCCGGACGCAGGGCGCCCCGTTGGCTACACCTTC.

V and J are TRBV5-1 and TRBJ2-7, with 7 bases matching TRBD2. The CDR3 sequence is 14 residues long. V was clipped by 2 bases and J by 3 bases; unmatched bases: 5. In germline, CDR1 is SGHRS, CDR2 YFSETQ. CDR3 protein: CASSLGEGIYEQYF. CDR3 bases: TGCGCCAGCAGCTTAGGGGAGGGGATCTACGAGCAGTACTTC.

CDR3 sequence: CASSTSVDSYGYTF. The DNA of the CDR3 is TGTGCCAGTAGTACCTCAGTGGACAGTTATGGCTACACCTTC. The chain combines TRBV19 with TRBJ1-2; perhaps TRBD1 as D (6 bases). Germline V gives CDR1 LNHDA, CDR2 SQIVND (reference sequence). Trimming removed 4 bases at V and 5 bases at J, with 14 bases between. CDR3 length equals 14 residues.

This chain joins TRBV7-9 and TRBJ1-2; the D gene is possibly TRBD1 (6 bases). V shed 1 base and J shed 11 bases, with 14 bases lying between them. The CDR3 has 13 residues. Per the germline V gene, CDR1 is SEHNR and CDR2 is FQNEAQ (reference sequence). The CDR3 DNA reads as TGTGCCAGCAGCTTAGTGGTCCAGGGGCGGTACACCTTC. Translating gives CASSLVVQGRYTF.

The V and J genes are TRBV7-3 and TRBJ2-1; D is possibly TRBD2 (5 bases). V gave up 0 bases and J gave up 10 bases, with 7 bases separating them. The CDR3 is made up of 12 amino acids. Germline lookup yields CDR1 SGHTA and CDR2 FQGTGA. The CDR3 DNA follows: TGTGCCAGCAGCTTAACCCCGGGGGAGCAGTTCTTC. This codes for CASSLTPGEQFF.

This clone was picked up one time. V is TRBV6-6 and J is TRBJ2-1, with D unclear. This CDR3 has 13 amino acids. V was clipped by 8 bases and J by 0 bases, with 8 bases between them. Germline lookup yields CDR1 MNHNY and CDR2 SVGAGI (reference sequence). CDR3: CASLSPSYNEQFF. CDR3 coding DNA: TGTGCCAGCCTAAGCCCCTCCTACAATGAGCAGTTCTTC.

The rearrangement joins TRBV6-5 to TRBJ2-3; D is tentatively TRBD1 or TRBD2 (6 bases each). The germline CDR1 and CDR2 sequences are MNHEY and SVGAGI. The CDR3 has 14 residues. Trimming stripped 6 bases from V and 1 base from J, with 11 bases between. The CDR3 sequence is CASRVRGGTDTQYF. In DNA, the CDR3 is TGTGCCAGCAGGGTGAGGGGGGGCACAGATACGCAGTATTTT.

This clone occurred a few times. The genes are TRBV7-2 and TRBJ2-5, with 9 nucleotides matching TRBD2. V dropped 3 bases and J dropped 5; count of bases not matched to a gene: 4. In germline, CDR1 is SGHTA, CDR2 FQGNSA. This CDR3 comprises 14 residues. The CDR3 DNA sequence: TGTGCCAGCAGCTTCGGGACTAGCCGGGAGACCCAGTACTTC. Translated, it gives CASSFGTSRETQYF.

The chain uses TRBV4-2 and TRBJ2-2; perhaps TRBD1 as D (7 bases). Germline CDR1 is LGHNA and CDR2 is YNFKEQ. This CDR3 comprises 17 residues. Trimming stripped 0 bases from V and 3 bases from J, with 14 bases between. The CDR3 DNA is TGTGCCAGCAGCCAAGAGGCGGGGCAGGGGGACACCGGGGAGCTGTTTTTT. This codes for CASSQEAGQGDTGELFF.

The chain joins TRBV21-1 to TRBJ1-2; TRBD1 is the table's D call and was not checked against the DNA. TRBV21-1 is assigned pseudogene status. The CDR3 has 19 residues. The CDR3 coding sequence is TGTGCCAGCAGCAAAGGGGAGGGGACAGGGTTAACTTATAACTATGGCTACACCTTC. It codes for CASSKGEGTGLTYNYGYTF.

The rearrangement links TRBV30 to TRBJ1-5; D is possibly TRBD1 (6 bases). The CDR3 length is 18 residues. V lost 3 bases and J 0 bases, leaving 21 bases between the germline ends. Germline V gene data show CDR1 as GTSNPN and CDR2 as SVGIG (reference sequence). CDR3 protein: CAWRPYGLDRSSNQPQHF. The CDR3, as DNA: TGTGCCTGGAGGCCGTACGGGCTCGACAGGAGTAGCAATCAGCCCCAGCATTTT.

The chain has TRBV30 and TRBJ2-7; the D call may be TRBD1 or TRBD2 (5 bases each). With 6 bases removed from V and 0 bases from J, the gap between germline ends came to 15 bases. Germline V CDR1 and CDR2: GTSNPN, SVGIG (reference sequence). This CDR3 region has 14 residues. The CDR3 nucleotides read TGTGCCTGCAACCTCCCCGGGACCTCCTACGAGCAGTACTTC. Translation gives CACNLPGTSYEQYF.

The CDR3 nucleotides read TGTGCCTGGAGTAGGTCCGATGAGCAGTTCTTC. It translates to CAWSRSDEQFF. This chain joins TRBV30 and TRBJ2-1; D unclear. The germline V gene has CDR1 GTSNPN and CDR2 SVGIG (reference sequence). The V and J ends lost 2 bases and 8 bases respectively, with 7 bases between them. This CDR3 region has 11 residues.

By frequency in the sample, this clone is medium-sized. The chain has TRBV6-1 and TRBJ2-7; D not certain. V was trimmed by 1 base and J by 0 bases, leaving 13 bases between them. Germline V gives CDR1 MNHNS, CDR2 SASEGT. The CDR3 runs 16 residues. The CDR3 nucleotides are TGTGCCAGCAGTGAAGAGGACGGCACCGGCTCCTACGAGCAGTACTTC. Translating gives CASSEEDGTGSYEQYF.

CDR3 sequence: CASSLDTPSSYEQYF. The CDR3, as DNA: TGCGCCAGCAGCCTTGACACCCCGAGCTCCTACGAGCAGTACTTC. The V and J genes are TRBV5-1 and TRBJ2-7; D uncertain. Deletions cut 4 bases from V and 0 bases from J, with 14 bases between. Germline assignment: CDR1 SGHRS and CDR2 YFSETQ. The CDR3 has 15 residues.

CDR3 in DNA: TGTGCCAGCAGTGAAAATCCAGAGGAGAACACTGAAGCTTTCTTT. It is translated as CASSENPEENTEAFF. The gene calls are TRBV6-1 and TRBJ1-1; D call uncertain. V lost 2 bases, J lost 1 base, and 11 bases lay in between. The CDR3 has 15 residues. Germline CDR1 is MNHNS and CDR2 is SASEGT.

CDR3 sequence: CASSLLDSTDTQYF. DNA of the CDR3: TGTGCCAGCAGCTTACTCGACAGCACAGATACGCAGTATTTT. V usage is TRBV7-9 and J usage is TRBJ2-3; D not resolved. The CDR3 covers 14 residues. CDR1 is SEHNR, CDR2 FQNEAQ, per germline (reference sequence). The ends were cut back, 2 bases at V and 0 bases at J, with 6 bases in the middle.

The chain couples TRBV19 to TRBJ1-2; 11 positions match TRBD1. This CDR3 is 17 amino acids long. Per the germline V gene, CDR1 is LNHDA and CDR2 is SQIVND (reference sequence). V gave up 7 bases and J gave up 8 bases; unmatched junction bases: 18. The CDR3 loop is CASTKARDRGVTYGYTF. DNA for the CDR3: TGTGCCAGTACAAAGGCCCGGGACAGGGGGGTAACCTACGGCTACACCTTC. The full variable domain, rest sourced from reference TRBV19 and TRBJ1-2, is DGGITQSPKYLFRKEGQNVTLSCEQNLNHDAMYWYRQDPGQGLRLIYYSQIVNDFQKGDIAEGYSVSREKKESFPLTVTSAQKNPTAFYLCASTKARDRGVTYGYTFGSGTRLTVV.

The CDR3 protein is CSVDLAGATDEQFF. As DNA, the CDR3 is TGCAGCGTTGATCTAGCGGGAGCCACCGATGAGCAGTTCTTC. V and J are TRBV29-1 and TRBJ2-1; 10 bases match TRBD2. Germline CDR1 reads SQVTM; CDR2 reads ANQGSEA. The trim removed 3 bases at V and 8 bases at J, leaving 7 bases unmatched. This CDR3 is built from 14 residues.

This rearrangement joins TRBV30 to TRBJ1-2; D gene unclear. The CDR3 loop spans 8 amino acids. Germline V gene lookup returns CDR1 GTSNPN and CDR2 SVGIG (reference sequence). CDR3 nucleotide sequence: TGTGCTTGGGGTGGCTACACCTTC. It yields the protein CAWGGYTF.

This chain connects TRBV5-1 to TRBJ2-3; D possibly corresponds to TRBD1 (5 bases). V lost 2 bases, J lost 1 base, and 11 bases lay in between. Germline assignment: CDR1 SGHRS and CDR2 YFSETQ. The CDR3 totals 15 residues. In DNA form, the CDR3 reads TGCGCCAGCAGCTTTAACCAGGGCGGCACAGATACGCAGTATTTT. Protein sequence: CASSFNQGGTDTQYF.

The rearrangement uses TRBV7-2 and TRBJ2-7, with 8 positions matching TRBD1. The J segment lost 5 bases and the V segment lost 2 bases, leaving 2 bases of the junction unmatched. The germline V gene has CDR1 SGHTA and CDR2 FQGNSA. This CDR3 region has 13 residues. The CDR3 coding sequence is TGTGCCAGCAGCTTACAGGACAGGGACGAGCAGTACTTC. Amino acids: CASSLQDRDEQYF.